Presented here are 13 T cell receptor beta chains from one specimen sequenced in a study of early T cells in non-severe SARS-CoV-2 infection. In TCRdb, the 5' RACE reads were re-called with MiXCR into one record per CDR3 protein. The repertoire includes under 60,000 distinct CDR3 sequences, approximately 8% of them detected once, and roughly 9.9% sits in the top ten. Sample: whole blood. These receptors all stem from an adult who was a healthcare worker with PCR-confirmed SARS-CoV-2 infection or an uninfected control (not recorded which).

The DNA of the CDR3 is TGTGCCAGCAGGGCGGGGGGCTCACGAAACACCATATATTTT. This sequence encodes CASRAGGSRNTIYF. J is TRBJ1-3 and V is TRBV6-5, with D maybe TRBD1 (6 bases). The ends were cut back, 6 bases at V and 5 bases at J, with 14 bases in the middle. The CDR3 is made up of 14 amino acids. Germline loops: CDR1 MNHEY, CDR2 SVGAGI.

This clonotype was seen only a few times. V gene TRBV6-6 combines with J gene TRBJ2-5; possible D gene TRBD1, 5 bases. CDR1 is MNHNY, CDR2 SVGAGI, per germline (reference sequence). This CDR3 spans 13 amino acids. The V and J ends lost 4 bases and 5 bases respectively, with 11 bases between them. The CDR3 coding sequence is TGTGCCAGCAGTTTTCAGGGATACGAGACCCAGTACTTC. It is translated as CASSFQGYETQYF.

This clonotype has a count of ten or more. The CDR3 nucleotides read TGCAGTGCTAGCATTGGCGGCGCAAGGTTCTTC. This gives the protein CSASIGGARFF. The V gene is TRBV20-1, the J gene TRBJ2-1, with D unclear. Trimming took off 3 bases at V and 15 bases at J, with 15 bases between the two ends. Looked up from germline, CDR1 is DFQATT and CDR2 is SNEGSKA (reference sequence). The CDR3 spans 11 residues.

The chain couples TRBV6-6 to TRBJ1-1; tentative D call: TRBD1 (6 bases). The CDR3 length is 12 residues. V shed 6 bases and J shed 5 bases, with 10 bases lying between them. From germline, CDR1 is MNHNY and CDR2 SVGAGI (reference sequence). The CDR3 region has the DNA TGTGCCAGCAGCCACAGGGAAACTGAAGCTTTCTTT. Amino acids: CASSHRETEAFF.

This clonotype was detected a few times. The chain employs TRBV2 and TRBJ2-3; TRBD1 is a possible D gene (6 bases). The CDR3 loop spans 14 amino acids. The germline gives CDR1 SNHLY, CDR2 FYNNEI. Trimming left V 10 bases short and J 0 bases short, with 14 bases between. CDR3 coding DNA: TGTGCCAACAGGGACATCTCTAGCACAGATACGCAGTATTTT. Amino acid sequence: CANRDISSTDTQYF. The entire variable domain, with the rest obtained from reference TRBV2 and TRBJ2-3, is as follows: EPEVTQTPSHQVTQMGQEVILRCVPISNHLYFYWYRQILGQKVEFLVSFYNNEISEKSEIFDDQFSVERPDGSNFTLKIRSTKLEDSAMYFCANRDISSTDTQYFGPGTRLTVL.

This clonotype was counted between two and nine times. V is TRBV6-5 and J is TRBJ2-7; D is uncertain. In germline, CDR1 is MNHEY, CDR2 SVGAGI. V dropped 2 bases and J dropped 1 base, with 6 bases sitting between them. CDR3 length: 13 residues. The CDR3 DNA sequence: TGTGCCAGCAGTTACGGCGAGTCCTACGAGCAGTACTTC. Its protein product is CASSYGESYEQYF.

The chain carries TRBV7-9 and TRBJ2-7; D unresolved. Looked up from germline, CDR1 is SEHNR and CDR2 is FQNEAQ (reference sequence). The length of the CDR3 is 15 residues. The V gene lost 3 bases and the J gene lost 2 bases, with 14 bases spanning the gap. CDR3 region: CASSFIATPPYEQYF. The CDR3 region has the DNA TGTGCCAGCAGCTTCATCGCAACTCCGCCCTACGAGCAGTACTTC.

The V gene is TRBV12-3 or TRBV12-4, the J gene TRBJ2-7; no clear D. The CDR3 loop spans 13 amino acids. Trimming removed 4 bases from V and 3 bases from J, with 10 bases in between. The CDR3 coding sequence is TGTGCCAGCAGTTCAACGCCCGACTACGAGCAGTACTTC. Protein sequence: CASSSTPDYEQYF.

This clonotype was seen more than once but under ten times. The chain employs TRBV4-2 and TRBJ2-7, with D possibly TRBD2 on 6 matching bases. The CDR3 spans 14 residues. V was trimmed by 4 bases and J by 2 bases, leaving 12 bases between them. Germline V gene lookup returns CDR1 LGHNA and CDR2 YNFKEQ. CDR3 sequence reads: CASSRQTSTYEQYF. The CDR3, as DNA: TGTGCCAGCAGCCGACAGACTAGTACCTACGAGCAGTACTTC.

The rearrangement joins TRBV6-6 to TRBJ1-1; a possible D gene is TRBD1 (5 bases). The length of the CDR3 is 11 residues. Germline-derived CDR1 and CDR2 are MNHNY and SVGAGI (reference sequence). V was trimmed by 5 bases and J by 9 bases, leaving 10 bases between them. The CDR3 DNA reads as TGTGCCAGCAGTATACAGGTTAAAGCTTTCTTT. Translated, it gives CASSIQVKAFF.

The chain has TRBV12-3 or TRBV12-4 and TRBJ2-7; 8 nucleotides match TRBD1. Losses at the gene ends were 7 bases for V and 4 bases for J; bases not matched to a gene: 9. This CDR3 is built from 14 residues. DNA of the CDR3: TGTGCCAGCACCCCCTTCGGGACAGGATACGAGCAGTACTTC. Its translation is CASTPFGTGYEQYF.

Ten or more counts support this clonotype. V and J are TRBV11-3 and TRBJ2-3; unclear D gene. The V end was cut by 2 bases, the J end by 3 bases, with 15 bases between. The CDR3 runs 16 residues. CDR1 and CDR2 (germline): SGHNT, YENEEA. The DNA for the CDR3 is TGTGCCAGCAGCTTACGCTCTAAGTTTTTGACAGATACGCAGTATTTT. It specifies CASSLRSKFLTDTQYF.

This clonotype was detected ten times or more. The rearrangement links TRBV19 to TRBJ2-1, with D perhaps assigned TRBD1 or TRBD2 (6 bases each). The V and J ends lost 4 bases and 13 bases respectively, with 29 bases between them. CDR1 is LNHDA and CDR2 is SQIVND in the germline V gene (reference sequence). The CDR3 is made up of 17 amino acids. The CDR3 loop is CASSTLSSGAVANGQFF. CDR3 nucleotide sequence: TGTGCCAGTAGTACCCTCTCTTCGGGGGCGGTTGCTAATGGTCAGTTCTTC.